These T cell receptor beta chains were read from a single sample in a study of blood T cell repertoires in COVID-19. The repertoire was sequenced with immunoSEQ multiplex PCR; TCRdb's copy has only in-frame clones and lacks some. In the table there are approximately 200,000 clones, around 79% of which are singletons. Specimen: peripheral blood. The source is a woman aged 40 to 50 with COVID-19, enrolled during active disease. CDR3s include the opening cysteine and the closing phenylalanine or tryptophan. Fields, in order: clone size, V gene, D gene, J gene, CDR3 DNA, CDR3 protein. D genes are given only for firm matches. Only some rows state a clone size, as once, few, many or a class for expanded clones.

clone_size: .
v_call: TRBV24-1
d_call: TRBD1
j_call: TRBJ2-2
cdr3_nt: TGTGCCACCAGTAAGACCGGGACAGGAAGGGACGGGGAGCTGTTTTTT
cdr3_aa: CATSKTGTGRDGELFF

clone_size: .
v_call: TRBV9
d_call: TRBD2
j_call: TRBJ2-3
cdr3_nt: TGTGCCAGCAGCGCTAGCGGGGACAGCAGCACAGATACGCAGTATTTT
cdr3_aa: CASSASGDSSTDTQYF

clone_size: once
v_call: TRBV16
d_call: .
j_call: TRBJ1-4
cdr3_nt: TGTGCCAGCAGCCAATCTCGAGGGACTAATGAAAAACTGTTTTTT
cdr3_aa: CASSQSRGTNEKLFF

clone_size: .
v_call: TRBV2
d_call: .
j_call: TRBJ1-2
cdr3_nt: TGTGCCAGCAGTGAAGGGGGGGATGGCTATGGCTACACCTTC
cdr3_aa: CASSEGGDGYGYTF

clone_size: .
v_call: TRBV5-8
d_call: .
j_call: TRBJ1-2
cdr3_nt: TGTGCCAGCAGCTCAACTCGGGGCGGGGACTATGGCTACACCTTC
cdr3_aa: CASSSTRGGDYGYTF

clone_size: .
v_call: TRBV5-1
d_call: TRBD2
j_call: TRBJ2-7
cdr3_nt: TGCGCCAGCAGCTTTGCTAGCGGGGGGTACGAGCAGTACTTC
cdr3_aa: CASSFASGGYEQYF

clone_size: .
v_call: TRBV6-5
d_call: .
j_call: TRBJ2-1
cdr3_nt: TGTGCCAGCAGGTCCTTCTCCTACAATGAGCAGTTCTTC
cdr3_aa: CASRSFSYNEQFF

clone_size: .
v_call: TRBV9
d_call: TRBD2
j_call: TRBJ2-2
cdr3_nt: TGTGCCAGCAGCGTAGCTGGTAGCGGGGGGAACGGGGAGCTGTTTTTT
cdr3_aa: CASSVAGSGGNGELFF

clone_size: .
v_call: TRBV7-9
d_call: .
j_call: TRBJ1-4
cdr3_nt: TGTGCCAGCAGCCTCCTGGGAGGGTTTGCAACTAATGAAAAACTGTTTTTT
cdr3_aa: CASSLLGGFATNEKLFF

clone_size: .
v_call: TRBV18
d_call: TRBD1
j_call: TRBJ2-1
cdr3_nt: TGTGCCAGCTCACCAATTAATCCGACAGGGGGAAGCTCCTACAATGAGCAGTTCTTC
cdr3_aa: CASSPINPTGGSSYNEQFF

clone_size: .
v_call: TRBV18
d_call: TRBD1
j_call: TRBJ1-5
cdr3_nt: TGTGCCAGCTCACCTGACAGGGGGCAGTGGCCCCAGCATTTT
cdr3_aa: CASSPDRGQWPQHF

clone_size: .
v_call: TRBV5-4
d_call: .
j_call: TRBJ2-5
cdr3_nt: TGTGCCAGCAGCTTGGATGTGACTAGTCTCGAGACCCAGTACTTC
cdr3_aa: CASSLDVTSLETQYF

clone_size: .
v_call: TRBV10-3
d_call: TRBD2
j_call: TRBJ2-3
cdr3_nt: TGTGCCATCAGTGATCGGGACTACGAGGGGGATACGCAGTATTTT
cdr3_aa: CAISDRDYEGDTQYF

clone_size: .
v_call: TRBV3-1/TRBV3-2
d_call: TRBD2
j_call: TRBJ2-7
cdr3_nt: TGTGCCAGCAGCCCAACACTAGCGGGGGGGCGGATCAGCTCCTACGAGCAGTACTTC
cdr3_aa: CASSPTLAGGRISSYEQYF

clone_size: .
v_call: TRBV29-1
d_call: .
j_call: TRBJ1-2
cdr3_nt: TGCAGCGCCCGATTTGACTACGCCAGCGGCGGCTACACCTTC
cdr3_aa: CSARFDYASGGYTF

clone_size: once
v_call: TRBV3-1/TRBV3-2
d_call: TRBD1
j_call: TRBJ2-7
cdr3_nt: TGTGCCAGCAGCCAAGGGCTGGGACAGGGTTCCTACGAGCAGTACTTC
cdr3_aa: CASSQGLGQGSYEQYF

clone_size: .
v_call: TRBV5-6
d_call: TRBD1
j_call: TRBJ1-1
cdr3_nt: TGTGCCAGCAGCTTAATCGGGACAGCCACTGAAGCTTTCTTT
cdr3_aa: CASSLIGTATEAFF

clone_size: .
v_call: TRBV7-2
d_call: .
j_call: TRBJ1-2
cdr3_nt: TGTGCCAGCAGCAGTCCAGATAATGGCTACACCTTC
cdr3_aa: CASSSPDNGYTF

clone_size: many
v_call: TRBV7-7
d_call: TRBD2
j_call: TRBJ2-5
cdr3_nt: TGTGCCAGCACCCCAGGCCGACTAGCGGGAATGGAGACCCAGTACTTC
cdr3_aa: CASTPGRLAGMETQYF

clone_size: .
v_call: TRBV3-1/TRBV3-2
d_call: .
j_call: TRBJ2-1
cdr3_nt: TGTGCCAGCAGCCAAGTGTTAAGGACAAAGCCTCATGAGCAGTTCTTC
cdr3_aa: CASSQVLRTKPHEQFF

clone_size: .
v_call: TRBV29-1
d_call: .
j_call: TRBJ1-4
cdr3_nt: TGCAGCGTTGCACAGGGAAAGAGTGAAAAACTGTTTTTT
cdr3_aa: CSVAQGKSEKLFF

clone_size: many
v_call: TRBV30
d_call: .
j_call: TRBJ1-3
cdr3_nt: TGTGCCTGGAGGGGGGCCGATCTCACCATATATTTT
cdr3_aa: CAWRGADLTIYF

clone_size: .
v_call: TRBV19
d_call: TRBD2
j_call: TRBJ2-1
cdr3_nt: TGTGCCAGTAGTATAGATCGGGCGGGAGGGTACAATGAGCAGTTCTTC
cdr3_aa: CASSIDRAGGYNEQFF

clone_size: few
v_call: TRBV7-2
d_call: .
j_call: TRBJ1-2
cdr3_nt: TGTGCCAGCAGCTATACTGGGAGAGGCTACACCTTC
cdr3_aa: CASSYTGRGYTF

clone_size: .
v_call: TRBV6-5
d_call: TRBD1
j_call: TRBJ2-3
cdr3_nt: TGTGCCAGCAGTTACGCGGGACAGGGCAGAGATACGCAGTATTTT
cdr3_aa: CASSYAGQGRDTQYF

clone_size: .
v_call: TRBV7-9
d_call: .
j_call: TRBJ2-3
cdr3_nt: TGTGCCAGCAGCCTGAGAACAGCAGCTTTTAGCACAGATACGCAGTATTTT
cdr3_aa: CASSLRTAAFSTDTQYF

clone_size: .
v_call: TRBV7-2
d_call: .
j_call: TRBJ1-3
cdr3_nt: TGTGCCAGCAGCTTATGGGCCGGGGGGGATGGAAACACCATATATTTT
cdr3_aa: CASSLWAGGDGNTIYF

clone_size: few
v_call: TRBV3-1/TRBV3-2
d_call: TRBD2
j_call: TRBJ2-7
cdr3_nt: TGTGCCAGCAGCCGCCGACTAGCGGCCTACGAGCAGTACTTC
cdr3_aa: CASSRRLAAYEQYF

clone_size: .
v_call: TRBV19
d_call: TRBD1
j_call: TRBJ2-2
cdr3_nt: TGTGCCAGTAGACCGGGACAGGGGGTAATAGGGGAGCTGTTTTTT
cdr3_aa: CASRPGQGVIGELFF

clone_size: .
v_call: TRBV9
d_call: .
j_call: TRBJ1-1
cdr3_nt: TGTGCCAGCAGCGCAGTGCAGTGGAACACTGAAGCTTTCTTT
cdr3_aa: CASSAVQWNTEAFF

clone_size: .
v_call: TRBV28
d_call: .
j_call: TRBJ1-2
cdr3_nt: TGTGCCAGCAGTTTGGCAGGGGCGCGCTATGGCTACACCTTC
cdr3_aa: CASSLAGARYGYTF

clone_size: once
v_call: TRBV10-3
d_call: TRBD1
j_call: TRBJ2-7
cdr3_nt: TGTGCCATCACGAAGGGGGCAGGGTTACGTGACGAGCAGTACTTC
cdr3_aa: CAITKGAGLRDEQYF

clone_size: .
v_call: TRBV4-3
d_call: TRBD1
j_call: TRBJ1-5
cdr3_nt: TGCGCCAGCAGCCTCCAGGGGGATCAGCCCCAGCATTTT
cdr3_aa: CASSLQGDQPQHF

clone_size: once
v_call: TRBV7-2
d_call: .
j_call: TRBJ2-1
cdr3_nt: TGTGCCAGCAGCTTAGACGCAAGCGGCGGCATCCTCGAGCAGTTCTTC
cdr3_aa: CASSLDASGGILEQFF

clone_size: few
v_call: TRBV2
d_call: .
j_call: TRBJ2-1
cdr3_nt: TGTGCCAGTAGGTCAGACAGCTACAATGAGCAGTTCTTC
cdr3_aa: CASRSDSYNEQFF

clone_size: .
v_call: TRBV19
d_call: TRBD2
j_call: TRBJ2-3
cdr3_nt: TGTGCCAGTAGACTAGCGGCCACAGATACGCAGTATTTT
cdr3_aa: CASRLAATDTQYF

clone_size: .
v_call: TRBV25-1
d_call: .
j_call: TRBJ1-4
cdr3_nt: TGTGCCAGCAGCGCGGACAGTGTCGGAAAACTGTTTTTT
cdr3_aa: CASSADSVGKLFF